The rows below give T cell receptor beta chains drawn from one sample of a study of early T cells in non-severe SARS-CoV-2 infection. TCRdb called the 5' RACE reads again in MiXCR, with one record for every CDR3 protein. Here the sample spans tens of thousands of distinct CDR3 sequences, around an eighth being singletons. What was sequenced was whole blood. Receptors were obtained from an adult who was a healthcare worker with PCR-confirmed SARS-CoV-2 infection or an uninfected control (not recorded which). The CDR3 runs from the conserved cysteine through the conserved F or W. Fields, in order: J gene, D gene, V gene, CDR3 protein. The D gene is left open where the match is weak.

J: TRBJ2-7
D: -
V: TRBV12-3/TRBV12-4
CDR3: CASSPDQYYEQYF

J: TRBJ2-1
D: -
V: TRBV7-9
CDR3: CASSPTQGADRREQFF

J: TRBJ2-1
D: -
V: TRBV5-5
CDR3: CASSSEVLAYNEQFF

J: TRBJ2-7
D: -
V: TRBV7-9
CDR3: CASSSDWDEQYF

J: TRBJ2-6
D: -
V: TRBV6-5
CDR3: CASSRTGTARSGANVLTF

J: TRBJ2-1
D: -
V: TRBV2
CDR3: CARTVGLGRNEQFF

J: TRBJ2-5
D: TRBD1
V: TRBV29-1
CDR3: CSVSFGQGKETQYF

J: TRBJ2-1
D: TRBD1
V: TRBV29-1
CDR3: CSVNLGQLSSYNEQFF

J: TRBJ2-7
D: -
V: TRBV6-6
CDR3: CASSSSDNYEQYF

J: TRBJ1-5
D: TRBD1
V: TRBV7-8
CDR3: CASSLPGQGAGNQPQHF

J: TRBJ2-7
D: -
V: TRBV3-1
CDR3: CASSHRTGHGYEQYF

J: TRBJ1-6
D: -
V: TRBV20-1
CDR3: CSAGPVGRQSLTLHF

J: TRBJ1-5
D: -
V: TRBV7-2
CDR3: CASSLINQPQHF

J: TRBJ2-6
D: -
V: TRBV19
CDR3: CASSSFASGANVLTF

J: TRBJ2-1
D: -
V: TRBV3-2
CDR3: CASSHRLAGGSSYNEQFF

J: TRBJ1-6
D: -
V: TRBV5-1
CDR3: CASREGSSYNSPLHF

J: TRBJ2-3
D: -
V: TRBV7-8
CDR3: CASSLAGLGQELSGDTQYF

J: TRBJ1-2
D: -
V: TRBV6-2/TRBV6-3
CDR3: CASSYNYLYGYTF

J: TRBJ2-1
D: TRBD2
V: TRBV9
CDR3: CASSEGLAGYGEQFF

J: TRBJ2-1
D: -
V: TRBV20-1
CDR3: CSARVAGVNEQFF

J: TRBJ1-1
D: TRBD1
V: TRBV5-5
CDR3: CASSLFGQGGNTEAFF

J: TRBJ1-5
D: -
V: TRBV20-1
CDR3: CSASNPNSNQPQHF

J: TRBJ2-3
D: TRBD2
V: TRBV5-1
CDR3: CASSAGGGGDTQYF

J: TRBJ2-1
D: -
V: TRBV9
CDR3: CASSVDGNYNEQFF

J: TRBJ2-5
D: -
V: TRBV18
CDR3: CASSPRINQETQYF

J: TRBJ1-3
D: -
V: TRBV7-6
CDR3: CASSYEPDSSGNTIYF

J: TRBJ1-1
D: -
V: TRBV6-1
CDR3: CASSLTRGTEAFF

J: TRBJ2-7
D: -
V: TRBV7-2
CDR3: CASSLGQRSSYEQYF

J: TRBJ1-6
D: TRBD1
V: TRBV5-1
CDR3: CASSPTRPGQGNSPLHF

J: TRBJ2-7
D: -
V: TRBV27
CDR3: CASSLSFPGPYEQYF

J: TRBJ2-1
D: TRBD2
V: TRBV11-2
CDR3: CASGLVSGTSGNEQFF

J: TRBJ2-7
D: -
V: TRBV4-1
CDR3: CASSQGGLGEQYF

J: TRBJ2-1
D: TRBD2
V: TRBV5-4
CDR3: CASSPRRGARNEQFF

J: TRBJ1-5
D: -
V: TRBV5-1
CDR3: CASSPDSRNQPQHF

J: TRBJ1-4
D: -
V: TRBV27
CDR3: CASSSLGGGEKLFF

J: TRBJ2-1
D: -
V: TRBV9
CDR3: CASSGSRGEQFF

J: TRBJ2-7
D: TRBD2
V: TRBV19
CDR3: CASSFGRGGHYEQYF

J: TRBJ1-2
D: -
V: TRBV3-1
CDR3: CASSQGRNSYGYTF

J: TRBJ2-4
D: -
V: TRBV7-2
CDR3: CASSLGWAKNIQYF

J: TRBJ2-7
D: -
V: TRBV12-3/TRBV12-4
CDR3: CASSLSAGSYEQYF

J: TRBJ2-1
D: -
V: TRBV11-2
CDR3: CASSLGRLASDNEQFF

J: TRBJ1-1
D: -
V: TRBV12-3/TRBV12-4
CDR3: CASSPWDKVGTEAFF

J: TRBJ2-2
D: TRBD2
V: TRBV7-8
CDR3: CASSPNGGSDTGELFF

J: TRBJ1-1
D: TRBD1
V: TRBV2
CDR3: CASRGDRVWTEAFF

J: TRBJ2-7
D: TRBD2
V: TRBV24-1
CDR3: CATSGSGSPSYEQYF

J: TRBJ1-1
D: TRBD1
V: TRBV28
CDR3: CASSFRGRGTEAFF

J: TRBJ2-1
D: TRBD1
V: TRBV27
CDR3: CASTRDRDNEQFF

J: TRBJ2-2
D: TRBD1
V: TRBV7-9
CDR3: CASSLAGTGFAGELFF

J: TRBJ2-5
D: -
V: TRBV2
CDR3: CASSRRKGNQGETQYF

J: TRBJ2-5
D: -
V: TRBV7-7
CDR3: CASSSGVLQETQYF

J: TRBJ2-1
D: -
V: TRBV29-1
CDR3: CSGLESSYNEQFF

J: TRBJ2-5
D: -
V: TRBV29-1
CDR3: CSFLPQETQYF

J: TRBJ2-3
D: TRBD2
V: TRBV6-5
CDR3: CASSYFPHPASGGADTQYF

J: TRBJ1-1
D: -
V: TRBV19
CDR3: CASTMGGRSLTEAFF

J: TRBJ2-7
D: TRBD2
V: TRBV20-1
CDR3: CSATPPRERSYEQYF

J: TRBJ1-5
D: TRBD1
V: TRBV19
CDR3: CASTGQGNQPQHF

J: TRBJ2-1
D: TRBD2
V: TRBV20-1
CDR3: CSARDLGSGRPTNEQFF

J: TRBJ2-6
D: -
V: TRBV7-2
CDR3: CASSRSLGSGANVLTF